This entry describes one T cell receptor beta chain. This sample was taken from a study of T cell responses to AZD1222 COVID-19 vaccine. This CDR3 contains 15 residues. Germline-derived CDR1 and CDR2 are SGHTA and FQGTGA. Trimming removed 2 bases from V and 4 bases from J, with 12 bases in between. Using immunoSEQ multiplex PCR, the repertoire was profiled, and TCRdb retains in-frame clones only, with some absent. Counted here are over 150,000 clones, 91% occurring once; the ten biggest clones make up nearly 3.5%. Pooling covered second doses at about 4 or about 12 weeks. The source material was peripheral blood, sampled 28 days after the second AZD1222 dose. This chain uses TRBV7-3 with TRBJ2-1; D possibly uses TRBD1 or TRBD2 (6 bases each). The TCR comes from an adult who received the AZD1222 COVID-19 vaccine. The CDR3 sequence: CASSLQTGTYNEQFF. The CDR3 nucleotides are TGTGCCAGCAGCTTACAAACAGGGACTTACAATGAGCAGTTCTTC. The full variable domain, rest sourced from reference TRBV7-3 and TRBJ2-1, is GAGVSQTPSNKVTEKGKYVELRCDPISGHTALYWYRQSLGQGPEFLIYFQGTGAADDSGLPNDRFFAVRPEGSVSTLKIQRTERGDSAVYLCASSLQTGTYNEQFFGPGTRLTVL.